The subject of this entry is one TCR beta chain. What it binds is not known. This sample is drawn from a study of response to subunit inactivated influenza vaccine. This CDR3 contains 15 residues. Trimming removed 4 bases at V and 0 bases at J, with 11 bases between. Germline CDR1 reads LGHDT; CDR2 reads YNNKEL (reference sequence). Findings and caveats of the study: That few new T cells are recruited by each seasonal influenza vaccination was the authors' suggestion.

MiXCR was run by TCRdb on the RT-PCR reads, yielding one entry per CDR3 protein. The top ten hold 5.5% to 7% of the sample, which has 650,000 to 850,000 distinct CDR3 sequences, about 15% seen once. The input for sequencing was PBMCs from blood, taken around 14 days before vaccination. This chain links TRBV3-1 with TRBJ2-3; no clear D gene. The sequence derives from a man aged 45-65 years who received an inactivated influenza vaccine. Written as DNA, the CDR3 is TGTGCCAGCAGCCCCCAATGGGTCAGCACAGATACGCAGTATTTT. Protein: CASSPQWVSTDTQYF.